What follows are 19 T cell receptor beta chains derived from one specimen sequenced in a study of blood T cell repertoires in COVID-19. Method: immunoSEQ multiplex PCR; TCRdb's copy keeps in-frame clones and lacks some. The data contain some 200,000 clones, roughly 80% of them singletons. The specimen was peripheral blood. These receptors were taken from a woman between 35 and 50 years old with COVID-19, enrolled during active disease.

The CDR3: CASSQLGTVGNTIYF. The CDR3 region has the DNA TGTGCCAGCAGCCAGCTGGGGACAGTTGGAAACACCATATATTTT. J is TRBJ1-3 and V is TRBV7-9; the match to TRBD1 covers 7 bases. The length of the CDR3 is 15 residues. With V trimmed by 5 bases and J by 3 bases, 7 bases remained unmatched. Germline V gene lookup returns CDR1 SEHNR and CDR2 FQNEAQ (reference sequence).

This clone was observed a few times. This chain uses TRBV3-1 (or the pseudogene TRBV3-2) with TRBJ2-7; TRBD2 is a possible D gene (6 bases). Germline V lookup: CDR1 LGHDT, CDR2 YNNKEL (reference sequence). The CDR3 has 15 amino acids. V was cut by 2 bases and J by 12 bases, with 23 bases left in between. CDR3: CASSQRWRDGQALYF. The CDR3 bases are TGTGCCAGCAGCCAACGGTGGAGGGACGGGCAGGCCCTGTACTTC.

This sequence joins TRBV16 and TRBJ1-6; D is uncertain. This CDR3 is built from 16 residues. V dropped 2 bases and J dropped 4 bases, with 12 bases sitting between them. Germline assignment: CDR1 KGHSY and CDR2 FQNENV. This chain's CDR3 is CASSQSGRPYNSPLHF. CDR3 coding DNA: TGTGCCAGCAGCCAAAGCGGGAGACCATATAATTCACCCCTCCACTTT.

The chain links TRBV6-4 to TRBJ1-5; D not resolved. The V gene lost 4 bases and the J gene lost 5 bases, with 9 bases spanning the gap. The germline gives CDR1 MRHNA, CDR2 SNTAGT. The CDR3 is 13 residues long. CDR3 protein: CASSVEADQPQHF. The DNA of the CDR3 is TGTGCCAGCAGTGTAGAGGCCGATCAGCCCCAGCATTTT.

This sequence joins TRBV9 and TRBJ2-1; 13 nucleotides match TRBD2. From germline, CDR1 is SGDLS and CDR2 YYNGEE. J was trimmed by 0 bases and V by 4 bases; bases with no gene match: 4. The CDR3 consists of 17 residues. The CDR3 DNA sequence: TGTGCCAGCAGCCGACTAGCGGGGGGCCTCTCCTACAATGAGCAGTTCTTC. Amino acid sequence: CASSRLAGGLSYNEQFF.

This sequence joins TRBV7-9 and TRBJ1-2, with D perhaps TRBD1 (5 bases). Germline V gene lookup returns CDR1 SEHNR and CDR2 FQNEAQ (reference sequence). Trimming shortened V by 5 bases and J by 5 bases, and 18 bases separated the two germline ends. The CDR3 consists of 15 residues. The CDR3 is CASSPTMGQSYGYTF. In DNA, the CDR3 is TGTGCCAGCAGCCCCACTATGGGGCAGTCTTATGGCTACACCTTC.

The chain has TRBV28 and TRBJ1-5; D possibly corresponds to TRBD1 (6 bases). CDR3 length: 18 amino acids. Germline loops: CDR1 MDHEN, CDR2 SYDVKM. V lost 4 bases and J 0 bases, leaving 19 bases between the germline ends. The CDR3: CASSSLKWTEHSNQPQHF. The CDR3 DNA is TGTGCCAGCAGTTCGCTCAAATGGACAGAGCATAGCAATCAGCCCCAGCATTTT.

The chain uses TRBV3-1 (or the pseudogene TRBV3-2) and TRBJ2-7; tentatively, D is TRBD2 (5 bases). CDR3 length equals 14 residues. Deletions cut 0 bases from V and 6 bases from J, with 12 bases between. The germline V gene has CDR1 LGHDT and CDR2 YNNKEL (reference sequence). DNA for the CDR3: TGTGCCAGCAGCCAAGAGGTGGGAGTCGCCGAGCAGTACTTC. Translated: CASSQEVGVAEQYF.

V gene TRBV6-5 combines with J gene TRBJ2-5, with D possibly matching TRBD2 (5 bases). Trimming cost V 9 bases and J 5 bases, with 19 bases left between them. Germline CDR1 and CDR2: MNHEY and SVGAGI. This CDR3 has 14 residues. The CDR3 DNA is TGTGCCAGTTTGTACGGGGATGGCCAGGAGACCCAGTACTTC. This codes for CASLYGDGQETQYF.

The chain has TRBV6-5 and TRBJ2-7, with D hard to call. The CDR3 consists of 12 residues. Per the germline V gene, CDR1 is MNHEY and CDR2 is SVGAGI. V was pared by 6 bases and J by 6 bases, with 12 bases between. In DNA form, the CDR3 reads TGTGCCAGCAGAAACCAGTATGGCGAGCAGTACTTC. This encodes CASRNQYGEQYF.

The gene calls are TRBV27 and TRBJ1-1, with D tentatively TRBD1 (5 bases). V was clipped by 3 bases and J by 3 bases, with 8 bases between them. Germline V gives CDR1 MNHEY, CDR2 SMNVEV (reference sequence). CDR3 length equals 13 residues. CDR3 nucleotide sequence: TGTGCCAGCAGTTTCAACAGGTACACTGAAGCTTTCTTT. Its protein product is CASSFNRYTEAFF.

This clone was observed at least ten times. This rearrangement joins TRBV29-1 to TRBJ1-1; D perhaps matches TRBD1 (6 bases). With 5 bases removed from V and 1 base from J, the gap between germline ends came to 17 bases. CDR3 length equals 15 residues. Germline V CDR1 and CDR2: SQVTM, ANQGSEA. CDR3 in amino acids: CSVSAPWTENTEAFF. The CDR3 nucleotides are TGCAGCGTTTCTGCTCCTTGGACAGAGAACACTGAAGCTTTCTTT.

V usage is TRBV21-1 and J usage is TRBJ1-1; TRBD1 is the table's D call, not checked against the DNA. TRBV21-1 is a listed pseudogene. The CDR3 has 18 residues. The CDR3, as DNA: TGTGCCAGCAGCAAAGGACCGACAGGGGGCTTGATGTACACTGAAGCTTTCTTT. It translates to CASSKGPTGGLMYTEAFF.

The rearrangement joins TRBV3-1 (or the pseudogene TRBV3-2) to TRBJ1-4; D is undetermined. Per germline, CDR1 LGHDT and CDR2 YNNKEL (reference sequence). The V and J ends lost 0 bases and 7 bases respectively, with 15 bases between them. The CDR3 covers 16 residues. The chain's CDR3 is CASSQDPYPVGEKLFF. Written as DNA, the CDR3 is TGTGCCAGCAGCCAAGACCCTTACCCGGTCGGTGAAAAACTGTTTTTT.

J is TRBJ2-1 and V is TRBV20-1; perhaps TRBD1 as D (5 bases). The CDR3 length is 11 residues. Trimming cost V 3 bases and J 9 bases, with 9 bases left between them. Germline-derived CDR1 and CDR2 are DFQATT and SNEGSKA (reference sequence). CDR3 DNA sequence: TGCAGTGCTAGTATAGGGGTTGAGCAGTTCTTC. This gives the protein CSASIGVEQFF.

This clone has just a few counts. The chain employs TRBV10-3 and TRBJ1-2; 8 bases are shared with TRBD1. Unmatched junction bases numbered 11, after V lost 0 bases and J lost 8 bases. The CDR3 runs 16 residues. Per germline, CDR1 ENHRY and CDR2 SYGVKD. CDR3 protein: CAISESVAGGAKGYTF. For the CDR3, the DNA is TGTGCCATCAGTGAGTCGGTGGCAGGGGGCGCGAAGGGCTACACCTTC.

The chain links TRBV9 to TRBJ2-3; 9 positions agree with TRBD2. The CDR3 runs 15 residues. Germline values: CDR1 SGDLS, CDR2 YYNGEE. V dropped 3 bases and J dropped 2; count of bases not matched to a gene: 4. Written as DNA, the CDR3 is TGTGCCAGCAGCGGAAGCGGGGGGATCACAGATACGCAGTATTTT. Protein product: CASSGSGGITDTQYF.

The chain employs TRBV28 and TRBJ1-5; D uncertain. Germline V lookup: CDR1 MDHEN, CDR2 SYDVKM. V was clipped by 1 base and J by 3 bases, with 7 bases between them. The CDR3 runs 14 residues. CDR3 nucleotides: TGTGCCAGCAGTTTATCAGGCTCCAATCAGCCCCAGCATTTT. Translated, it gives CASSLSGSNQPQHF.

CDR3 in amino acids: CASSWRRPYEQYV. CDR3 coding DNA: TGTGCCAGCAGCTGGCGGAGGCCCTACGAGCAGTACGTC. The chain links TRBV5-8 to TRBJ2-7, with D perhaps matching TRBD2 (5 bases). CDR1 and CDR2 from the germline V gene are SGHTS and YDEGEE. The CDR3 length is 13 residues. Trimming removed 3 bases from V and 2 bases from J, with 9 bases in between.